These 17 T cell receptor beta chains came from one sample sequenced in a study of blood T cells in healthy people across ages. A J-beta primer mix and a sample-barcoded 5' primer were used in a second PCR of about 6 to 12 cycles. TCRdb independently ran MiXCR on the 5' RACE reads; one entry per CDR3 protein. The sample includes about 730,000 distinct CDR3 sequences, around 40% of them seen just once. Sequences were obtained from blood. The source of these receptors is a woman aged 55-69 years in good health.

V gene TRBV12-3 or TRBV12-4 combines with J gene TRBJ1-2; D is uncertain. Trimming stripped 8 bases from V and 4 bases from J, with 11 bases between. The CDR3 spans 12 residues. CDR3 in amino acids: CASSPAFYGYTF. Written as DNA, the CDR3 is TGTGCCAGCTCTCCGGCCTTCTATGGCTACACCTTC.

This chain connects TRBV7-2 to TRBJ1-2; D gene uncertain. V shed 3 bases and J shed 8 bases, with 16 bases lying between them. The CDR3 totals 14 residues. The germline V gene has CDR1 SGHTA and CDR2 FQGNSA. The CDR3: CASSLKSLGKGYTF. DNA for the CDR3: TGTGCCAGCAGCTTGAAGTCTCTTGGGAAGGGCTACACCTTC.

The CDR3 sequence is CASSPAETGLNGYTF. The CDR3 nucleotides are TGTGCCAGCTCACCTGCGGAGACAGGGCTGAATGGCTACACCTTC. The V call is TRBV18, the J call TRBJ1-2; TRBD1 agrees at 7 bases. Trimming at V came to 3 bases and at J to 6 bases, leaving 10 bases not matched to a gene. CDR3 size: 15 residues. Germline CDR1 reads KGHSH; CDR2 reads LQKENI.

This clonotype was counted a few times. This chain joins TRBV9 and TRBJ1-5; D unclear. V lost 4 bases and J lost 7, with 15 bases in between. This CDR3 is 14 amino acids long. In germline, CDR1 is SGDLS, CDR2 YYNGEE. The CDR3 loop is CASSSEGLAQPQHF. CDR3 bases: TGTGCCAGCAGCTCCGAAGGGCTGGCCCAGCCCCAGCATTTT.

This clonotype was seen repeatedly, ten times or more. The chain combines TRBV7-2 with TRBJ1-6, with D possibly matching TRBD1 (6 bases). The CDR3 loop spans 14 amino acids. Germline V gene lookup returns CDR1 SGHTA and CDR2 FQGNSA. V was cut by 3 bases and J by 10 bases, with 13 bases left in between. This chain's CDR3 is CASSFIGGGSPLHF. In DNA form, the CDR3 reads TGTGCCAGCAGCTTTATAGGGGGAGGGTCACCCCTCCACTTT.

The rearrangement joins TRBV27 to TRBJ1-2; TRBD1 aligns across 7 bases. CDR3 length equals 14 residues. J lost 8 bases, V lost 4 bases, and 10 bases had no gene match. The germline V gene encodes CDR1 MNHEY and CDR2 SMNVEV (reference sequence). The CDR3 here is CASSSRQGVMGYTF. The DNA for the CDR3 is TGTGCCAGCAGTTCCAGACAGGGTGTGATGGGCTACACCTTC.

The chain is built from TRBV7-3 and TRBJ2-4; D might be TRBD1 (6 bases). Near its end, the DNA agrees better with TRBJ2-7, so the J call may be wrong. The CDR3 runs to 16 residues. Germline CDR1 and CDR2: SGHTA and FQGTGA. Here the CDR3 reads CASSLQALAGTTEQYF. The CDR3 DNA sequence: TGTGCCAGCAGCTTGCAGGCCCTGGCAGGGACAACCGAGCAGTACTTC.

The gene calls are TRBV30 and TRBJ1-2; TRBD1 might be the D (6 bases). CDR1 and CDR2 from the germline V gene are GTSNPN and SVGIG (reference sequence). V lost 4 bases and J 4 bases, leaving 16 bases between the germline ends. This CDR3 has 14 amino acids. The CDR3 nucleotides are TGTGCCTGGACGGGGGGGCCCGCTTTCTATGGCTACACCTTC. Encoded protein: CAWTGGPAFYGYTF.

Many counts were recorded for this clonotype. The rearrangement links TRBV12-3 or TRBV12-4 to TRBJ2-1; TRBD2 matches 11 bases. The CDR3 runs to 16 residues. The junction had 10 bases not matched to a gene; V was cut back by 5 bases and J by 7 bases. CDR3 residues: CASSPPTSGIGNEQFF. CDR3 bases: TGTGCCAGCAGTCCGCCGACTAGCGGGATCGGGAATGAGCAGTTCTTC.

This clonotype was detected a few times. This chain uses TRBV6-1 with TRBJ1-6, with a weak D call TRBD1 (5 bases). Germline loops: CDR1 MNHNS, CDR2 SASEGT. The CDR3 length is 13 residues. Deletions cut 7 bases from V and 11 bases from J, with 15 bases between. In nucleotides, the CDR3 is TGTGCCAGCAAGGGGCAGGGCCGGACACCCCTCCACTTT. Translation gives CASKGQGRTPLHF.

V and J are TRBV2 and TRBJ2-7; 7 bases agree with TRBD2. J was trimmed by 1 base and V by 4 bases; bases with no gene match: 4. CDR1 and CDR2 (germline): SNHLY, FYNNEI. This CDR3 contains 14 residues. The CDR3 bases are TGTGCCAGCAGTGGCCAGCGGGGTTCCTACGAGCAGTACTTC. Its protein is CASSGQRGSYEQYF.

This clonotype was detected only a few times. The chain combines TRBV18 with TRBJ2-7; TRBD2 might be the D (5 bases). Looked up from germline, CDR1 is KGHSH and CDR2 is LQKENI. Trimming shortened V by 8 bases and J by 3 bases, and 17 bases separated the two germline ends. The CDR3 extends over 14 amino acids. The CDR3 bases are TGTGCCAGCCGATATAGCGTTCAGATCTACGAGCAGTACTTC. Its translation is CASRYSVQIYEQYF.

This chain uses TRBV20-1 with TRBJ1-2; weak D call: TRBD1 (6 bases). This CDR3 comprises 13 residues. The V end lost 1 base, the J end lost 2 bases, and 8 bases lay between the germline ends. Germline-derived CDR1 and CDR2 are DFQATT and SNEGSKA (reference sequence). The CDR3 DNA reads TGCAGTGCTAGAGGGACAGAGAACTATGGCTACACCTTC. Amino acids: CSARGTENYGYTF.

This clonotype was counted only a few times. The rearrangement uses TRBV3-1 and TRBJ1-6; D gene ambiguous. The V and J ends lost 0 bases and 9 bases respectively, with 6 bases between them. The CDR3 extends over 13 amino acids. Germline CDR1 is LGHDT and CDR2 is YNNKEL (reference sequence). The CDR3 sequence is CASSQDSSSPLHF. CDR3 DNA: TGTGCCAGCAGCCAAGACAGTAGTTCACCCCTCCACTTT.

Worth noting for this clonotype: One junction end does not reproduce the germline sequence, and a read error may be involved. The chain joins TRBV7-9 to TRBJ2-1, with 13 bases identical to TRBD2. This CDR3 region has 17 residues. Germline V gives CDR1 SEHNR, CDR2 FQNEAQ (reference sequence). CDR3 sequence (DNA): TGTGCCGGCAGCTACCGACTAGCGGGGGGCTCCGGGAATGGGCAGTTCTTC. This encodes CAGSYRLAGGSGNGQFF.

This clonotype was seen just once. This rearrangement joins TRBV29-1 to TRBJ1-2, with D hard to call. Germline V CDR1 and CDR2: SQVTM, ANQGSEA. The ends were cut back, 1 base at V and 7 bases at J, with 10 bases in the middle. The CDR3 covers 12 residues. CDR3 bases: TGCAGCGTTGAAGCCCCCCCTATTGGCTACACCTTC. It encodes CSVEAPPIGYTF.

V usage is TRBV12-3 or TRBV12-4 and J usage is TRBJ1-6; D is unresolved. V lost 4 bases and J lost 5, with 6 bases in between. The CDR3 length is 13 residues. CDR3 region: CASSSLHNSPLHF. Here the CDR3 DNA reads TGTGCCAGCAGTTCACTACATAATTCACCCCTCCACTTT.